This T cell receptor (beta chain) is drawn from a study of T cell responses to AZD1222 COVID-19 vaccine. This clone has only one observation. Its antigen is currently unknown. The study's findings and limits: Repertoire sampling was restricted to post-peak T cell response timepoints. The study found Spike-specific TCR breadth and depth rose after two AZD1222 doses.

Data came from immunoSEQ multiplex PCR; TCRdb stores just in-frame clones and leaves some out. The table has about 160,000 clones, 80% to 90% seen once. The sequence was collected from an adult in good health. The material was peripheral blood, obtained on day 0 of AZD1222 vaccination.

The CDR3, as DNA: TGTGCCATCCGCCCGGGACACACCGTCTCTGGGGCCAACGTCCTGACTTTC. It encodes CAIRPGHTVSGANVLTF. The V and J genes are TRBV2 and TRBJ2-6, with D possibly TRBD1 on 6 matching bases. The CDR3 totals 17 residues. Trimming took 10 bases from V and 0 from J, leaving 19 bases between them. Germline V lookup: CDR1 SNHLY, CDR2 FYNNEI.